This entry lists 15 T cell receptor beta chains sequenced from one sample in a study of blood T cell repertoires in COVID-19. Measured with immunoSEQ multiplex PCR; TCRdb has only the in-frame clones, and not every one. The table has about 180,000 clones, 70% to 80% seen once. The sample taken for sequencing was PBMCs or T cells enriched from blood (not recorded which). The receptors derive from a woman in her fifties or sixties who had recovered from COVID-19.

The V call is TRBV6-5, the J call TRBJ1-2; 7 positions agree with TRBD1. Germline V gives CDR1 MNHEY, CDR2 SVGAGI. The CDR3 sequence is 12 residues long. Germline trimming cut 6 bases from V and 4 bases from J; bases unmatched to any gene: 2. In nucleotides, the CDR3 is TGTGCCAGCAGCTCAGGGGGCTATGGCTACACCTTC. Its protein product is CASSSGGYGYTF.

The chain links TRBV7-9 to TRBJ1-4; 7 bases fit TRBD1. The CDR3 length is 16 residues. From germline, CDR1 is SEHNR and CDR2 FQNEAQ (reference sequence). V was clipped by 5 bases and J by 2 bases; unmatched bases: 8. CDR3 amino acids: CASSPKNRGTNEKLFF. CDR3 nucleotides: TGTGCCAGCAGCCCCAAAAACAGGGGCACTAATGAAAAACTGTTTTTT.

The chain couples TRBV6-5 to TRBJ2-7; no definite D call. The CDR3 is 13 residues long. Germline V gene sequence: CDR1 MNHEY, CDR2 SVGAGI. Trimming took 8 bases from V and 3 from J, leaving 14 bases between them. The chain's CDR3 is CASRLGPVYEQYF. The CDR3 nucleotides are TGTGCCAGCCGCCTGGGCCCAGTCTACGAGCAGTACTTC.

The V gene is TRBV11-1, the J gene TRBJ2-1; the match to TRBD2 covers 7 bases. V trimming: 5 bases; J trimming: 0 bases; junction bases outside the gene matches: 4. CDR1 and CDR2 (germline): SGHAT, FQDESV (reference sequence). There are 15 residues in the CDR3. CDR3 region: CASSLSGDSYNEQFF. The CDR3 DNA reads TGTGCCAGCAGCCTAAGCGGGGACTCCTACAATGAGCAGTTCTTC.

The rearrangement uses TRBV7-2 and TRBJ2-7; D remains ambiguous. V was trimmed by 5 bases and J by 2 bases, leaving 13 bases between them. Germline-derived CDR1 and CDR2 are SGHTA and FQGNSA. The CDR3 contains 14 residues. DNA of the CDR3: TGTGCCAGCAGCCCCAGTAGCAGTCCCTACGAGCAGTACTTC. It codes for CASSPSSSPYEQYF.

In this sample, this clone turned up a few times. The rearrangement joins TRBV28 to TRBJ2-4, with 8 bases fitting TRBD1. The V and J ends lost 2 bases and 8 bases, in that order; junction bases with no gene match: 5. Germline V lookup: CDR1 MDHEN, CDR2 SYDVKM. The CDR3 is 14 residues long. The CDR3 bases are TGTGCCAGCAGTTTAGGGACAGGCGCGGACATTCAGTACTTC. It specifies CASSLGTGADIQYF.

In regard to this clone: The same CDR3 can be traced to other DNA sequences in this sample. The genes are TRBV7-8 and TRBJ1-5; D not certain. CDR3 length: 15 amino acids. CDR1 and CDR2 (germline): SGHVS, FQNEAQ. V lost 2 bases and J 3 bases, leaving 11 bases between the germline ends. The chain's CDR3 is CASSLSEQSNQPQHF. The CDR3 DNA reads as TGTGCCAGCAGCTTATCGGAACAGTCCAATCAGCCCCAGCATTTT.

The chain uses TRBV7-2 and TRBJ2-5; D gene ambiguous. The ends were cut back, 5 bases at V and 5 bases at J, with 6 bases in the middle. CDR3 length equals 11 residues. The germline CDR1 and CDR2 sequences are SGHTA and FQGNSA. Here the CDR3 reads CASSPGETQYF. The DNA of the CDR3 is TGTGCCAGCAGCCCCGGGGAGACCCAGTACTTC.

This chain connects TRBV30 to TRBJ1-6; weak D call: TRBD1 (5 bases). The CDR3 consists of 14 residues. The ends were cut back, 5 bases at V and 7 bases at J, with 15 bases in the middle. CDR1 is GTSNPN and CDR2 is SVGIG in the germline V gene (reference sequence). The chain's CDR3 is CAWSAGTKNSPLHF. DNA for the CDR3: TGTGCCTGGTCCGCCGGGACTAAAAATTCACCCCTCCACTTT.

The chain uses TRBV28 and TRBJ1-1, with TRBD1 matching 7 bases. Trimming removed 6 bases from V and 7 bases from J; junction bases left unmatched: 11. CDR1 is MDHEN and CDR2 is SYDVKM in the germline V gene. This CDR3 spans 14 amino acids. The chain's CDR3 is CASRPTGAYGEAFF. DNA of the CDR3: TGTGCCAGCAGGCCCACAGGGGCCTACGGTGAAGCTTTCTTT.

The J gene is TRBJ1-5, the V gene TRBV6-1; 8 positions match TRBD1. The CDR3 runs 15 residues. Germline V gene lookup returns CDR1 MNHNS and CDR2 SASEGT. Trimming cost V 3 bases and J 6 bases; bases outside gene matches: 7. The CDR3 sequence is CASSDGQGSTQPQHF. The CDR3 nucleotides read TGTGCCAGCAGTGACGGACAGGGATCGACTCAGCCCCAGCATTTT.

The chain carries TRBV13 and TRBJ2-7; D perhaps matches TRBD1 (6 bases). Germline V lookup: CDR1 PRHDT, CDR2 FYEKMQ (reference sequence). The length of the CDR3 is 15 residues. The V end lost 5 bases, the J end lost 5 bases, and 19 bases lay between the germline ends. The CDR3 DNA reads as TGTGCCAGCAGCCTAAGGGGGAGCCATTCCAACGAGCAGTACTTC. As protein: CASSLRGSHSNEQYF.

This clone was seen only once. The chain carries TRBV19 and TRBJ2-7; no clear D. The germline V and J ends were trimmed by 1 base and 0 bases, with 7 bases remaining between them. The germline V gene encodes CDR1 LNHDA and CDR2 SQIVND (reference sequence). CDR3 size: 14 residues. The CDR3 spells CASSIGAVSYEQYF. As DNA, the CDR3 is TGTGCCAGTAGTATAGGGGCCGTCTCCTACGAGCAGTACTTC. The variable domain in full, completed from reference TRBV19 and TRBJ2-7, reads DGGITQSPKYLFRKEGQNVTLSCEQNLNHDAMYWYRQDPGQGLRLIYYSQIVNDFQKGDIAEGYSVSREKKESFPLTVTSAQKNPTAFYLCASSIGAVSYEQYFGPGTRLTVT.

The rearrangement uses TRBV6-5 and TRBJ1-3; 9 bases agree with TRBD1. CDR3 length: 15 amino acids. The germline V gene has CDR1 MNHEY and CDR2 SVGAGI. Trimming at V came to 5 bases and at J to 2 bases, leaving 4 bases not matched to a gene. The CDR3 protein is CASSPQGATGNTIYF. As DNA, the CDR3 is TGTGCCAGCAGTCCACAGGGGGCTACTGGAAACACCATATATTTT.

The J gene is TRBJ2-2, the V gene TRBV5-1, with TRBD1 identical over 11 bases. The CDR3 spans 15 residues. Germline V gene lookup returns CDR1 SGHRS and CDR2 YFSETQ. Losses at the gene ends were 6 bases for V and 5 bases for J; bases not matched to a gene: 6. CDR3 bases: TGCGCCAGCATCAACGGACAGGGGGCTACCGGGGAGCTGTTTTTT. Protein: CASINGQGATGELFF.